These 13 T cell receptor beta chains came from one sample sequenced in a study of cytotoxic CD8 clonotypes in ibrutinib-treated CLL. Libraries were prepared by immunoSEQ multiplex PCR; TCRdb keeps only in-frame clonotypes and omits some of them. Among 140,000 or so clones listed, 79% were seen once. The sample in question was PBMCs, obtained after 12 months of ibrutinib treatment. These receptors all come from a human donor with chronic lymphocytic leukemia.

This chain joins TRBV7-9 and TRBJ1-1; a weak D match, TRBD1 (5 bases). The CDR3 is 14 amino acids. Per the germline V gene, CDR1 is SEHNR and CDR2 is FQNEAQ (reference sequence). Trimming took 5 bases from V and 0 from J, leaving 10 bases between them. The CDR3 loop reads CASSQTAMNTEAFF. Here the CDR3 DNA reads TGTGCCAGCAGCCAGACAGCCATGAACACTGAAGCTTTCTTT.

The chain employs TRBV15 and TRBJ1-1; D is perhaps TRBD1 (6 bases). The CDR3 contains 13 residues. V was clipped by 9 bases and J by 3 bases, with 14 bases between them. CDR1 and CDR2 from the germline V gene are LNHNV and YYDKDF (reference sequence). The CDR3, as DNA: TGTGCCACGATCGACAGGAGGGACACTGAAGCTTTCTTT. This codes for CATIDRRDTEAFF. The full variable domain, in which reference TRBV15 and TRBJ1-1 provide the parts outside the CDR3, is DAMVIQNPRYQVTQFGKPVTLSCSQTLNHNVMYWYQQKSSQAPKLLFHYYDKDFNNEADTPDNFQSRRPNTSFCFLDIRSPGLGDTAMYLCATIDRRDTEAFFGQGTRLTVV.

The V call is TRBV27, the J call TRBJ1-6, with 9 bases matching TRBD1. CDR3 size: 15 residues. Germline assignment: CDR1 MNHEY and CDR2 SMNVEV (reference sequence). V shed 7 bases, J shed 7 bases, and the junction held 8 bases outside the gene matches. The CDR3 here is CASNFAGQGNSPLHF. CDR3 DNA sequence: TGTGCCAGCAATTTCGCAGGACAGGGGAATTCACCCCTCCACTTT.

V usage is TRBV7-7 and J usage is TRBJ2-4; 8 bases fit TRBD2. The length of the CDR3 is 17 residues. Germline CDR1 is SSHAT and CDR2 is FNYEAQ (reference sequence). Trimming removed 1 base from V and 0 bases from J; junction bases left unmatched: 5. The CDR3 DNA reads as TGTGCCAGCAGCTTAGAAGAGCGGGGGCTAGCCAAAAACATTCAGTACTTC. It translates to CASSLEERGLAKNIQYF.

The rearrangement uses TRBV10-2 and TRBJ1-6; maybe TRBD1 (5 bases). V lost 0 bases to trimming and J lost 10 bases, with 13 bases between them. CDR3 size: 15 residues. CDR1 and CDR2 (germline): WSHSY, SAAADI. The CDR3 loop reads CASSESRAPGSPLHF. Here the CDR3 DNA reads TGCGCCAGCAGTGAGTCGAGGGCCCCAGGGTCACCCCTCCACTTT.

Only a few counts were recorded for this clone. This sequence joins TRBV7-9 and TRBJ1-3; D is uncertain. This CDR3 is 14 amino acids long. Germline CDR1 SEHNR, CDR2 FQNEAQ (reference sequence). With 0 bases removed from V and 6 bases from J, the gap between germline ends came to 9 bases. CDR3: CASSLATVKNTIYF. The CDR3 DNA reads as TGTGCCAGCAGCTTAGCCACAGTGAAAAACACCATATATTTT. The variable domain in full, completed from reference TRBV7-9 and TRBJ1-3, reads DTGVSQNPRHKITKRGQNVTFRCDPISEHNRLYWYRQTLGQGPEFLTYFQNEAQLEKSRLLSDRFSAERPKGSFSTLEIQRTEQGDSAMYLCASSLATVKNTIYFGEGSWLTVV.

The chain has TRBV14 and TRBJ2-3; 9 bases are shared with TRBD2. Looked up from germline, CDR1 is SGHDN and CDR2 is FVKESK. The V and J ends lost 4 bases and 0 bases, in that order; junction bases with no gene match: 2. This CDR3 is built from 15 residues. The CDR3 reads CASSRGLASTDTQYF. The CDR3 DNA reads TGTGCCAGCAGCCGCGGACTAGCGAGCACAGATACGCAGTATTTT. The whole variable domain, filled in from reference TRBV14 and TRBJ2-3, reads EAGVTQFPSHSVIEKGQTVTLRCDPISGHDNLYWYRRVMGKEIKFLLHFVKESKQDESGMPNNRFLAERTGGTYSTLKVQPAELEDSGVYFCASSRGLASTDTQYFGPGTRLTVL.

The J gene is TRBJ2-7, the V gene TRBV2; possible D gene TRBD2, 6 bases. V lost 5 bases to trimming and J lost 1 base, with 15 bases between them. Germline V gene sequence: CDR1 SNHLY, CDR2 FYNNEI. The CDR3 is made up of 15 amino acids. Written as DNA, the CDR3 is TGTGCCAGCAGTTACCAGGTCGGGGGATCCTACGAGCAGTACTTC. Residues: CASSYQVGGSYEQYF.

The chain combines TRBV7-9 with TRBJ2-7; 8 nucleotides agree with TRBD2. The germline gives CDR1 SEHNR, CDR2 FQNEAQ (reference sequence). V lost 8 bases, J lost 5 bases, and 8 bases stayed unmatched. The CDR3 is 13 amino acids. CDR3 in DNA: TGTGCCAGCTCGAAAGCGGGGGTCCACGAGCAGTACTTC. This sequence encodes CASSKAGVHEQYF.

The DNA of the CDR3 is TGTGCCAGCAGCCGGACGGGGGGTTCTGGCTACACCTTC. Amino acid sequence: CASSRTGGSGYTF. The chain is built from TRBV6-6 and TRBJ1-2; D may be TRBD1 (5 bases). From germline, CDR1 is MNHNY and CDR2 SVGAGI (reference sequence). This CDR3 contains 13 residues. The V gene lost 6 bases and the J gene lost 7 bases, with 15 bases spanning the gap.

CDR3 sequence reads: CASSLNDASGVLETQYF. The CDR3 DNA reads TGTGCCAGCAGCTTAAATGACGCGTCGGGGGTTTTGGAGACCCAGTACTTC. V usage is TRBV7-8 and J usage is TRBJ2-5, with D tentatively TRBD2 (6 bases). CDR1 is SGHVS and CDR2 is FQNEAQ in the germline V gene. The CDR3 spans 17 residues. Between the trimmed V and J ends, which lost 2 bases and 5 bases, there was a span of 21 bases.

The chain carries TRBV19 and TRBJ2-7, with D hard to call. V was clipped by 5 bases and J by 4 bases, with 15 bases between them. The CDR3 is made up of 14 amino acids. In germline, CDR1 is LNHDA, CDR2 SQIVND (reference sequence). Here the CDR3 DNA reads TGTGCCAGTAGTCTAAGACTTACTCAGTACGAGCAGTACTTC. This sequence encodes CASSLRLTQYEQYF.

This chain uses TRBV5-6 with TRBJ2-7, with TRBD1 matching over 8 bases. The CDR3 sequence is 15 residues long. Trimming at V came to 4 bases and at J to 7 bases, leaving 13 bases not matched to a gene. The germline CDR1 and CDR2 sequences are SGHDT and YYEEEE. The CDR3 loop reads CASSGIGQGVQEQYF. As DNA, the CDR3 is TGTGCCAGCAGCGGGATAGGACAGGGAGTCCAGGAGCAGTACTTC.